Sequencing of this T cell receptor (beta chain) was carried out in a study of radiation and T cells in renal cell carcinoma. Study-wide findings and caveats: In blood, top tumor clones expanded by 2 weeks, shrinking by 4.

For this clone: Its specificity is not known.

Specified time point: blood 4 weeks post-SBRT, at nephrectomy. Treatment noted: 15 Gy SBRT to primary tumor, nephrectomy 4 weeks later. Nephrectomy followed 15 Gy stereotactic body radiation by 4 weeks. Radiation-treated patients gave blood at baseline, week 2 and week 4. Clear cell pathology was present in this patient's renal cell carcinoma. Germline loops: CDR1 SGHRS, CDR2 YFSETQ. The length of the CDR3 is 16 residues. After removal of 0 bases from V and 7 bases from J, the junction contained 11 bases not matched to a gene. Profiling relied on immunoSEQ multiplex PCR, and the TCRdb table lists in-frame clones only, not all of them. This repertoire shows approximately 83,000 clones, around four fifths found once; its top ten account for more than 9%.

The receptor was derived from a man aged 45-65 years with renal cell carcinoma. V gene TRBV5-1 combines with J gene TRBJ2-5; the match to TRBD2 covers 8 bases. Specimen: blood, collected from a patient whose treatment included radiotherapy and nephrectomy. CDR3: CASSLDGGRTWGTQYF. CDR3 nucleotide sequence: TGCGCCAGCAGCTTGGATGGCGGGAGGACCTGGGGGACCCAGTACTTC.